This TCR beta chain was sequenced for a study of shared clonotypes between healthy human individuals (dated by TCRdb to the early 2020s). Some background on the complete study: Two women and a few men aged 18 to 49 years were included in the cohort. To estimate repertoire size and how much clonotype sharing occurs between individuals, the study deeply sequenced the blood TCR repertoires of five healthy adults. To increase sequencing depth and limit assay-specific biases, TCR repertoire library preparation and sequencing were carried out by different laboratories using diverse techniques. Per donor, three plates each were used for CD4 naive and CD4 memory, two for CD8 naive, and one for CD8 memory. Per donor, leukapheresis produced somewhere between about 0.8 and 9 billion PBMCs.

What the research found in general, with its limitations: Pairwise subsampling indicated that sequencing depth was expected to affect the degree of clonotype sharing among donors. Because the study included a small number of donors, the genetic and exposure-history diversity represented was limited. Only blood was sampled, and tissue TCR repertoires likely differ from those in blood. Naive subsets generally had larger estimated clonotype richness than memory subsets. Compared with non-shared clonotypes, the clonotypes found in all four sorted-subset donors had higher generation probabilities. Even with the large sequencing depth, rarefaction of the sorted-subset datasets indicated that sequencing was incomplete. Across four donors, 4.5% to 6.5% of naive CD4, around 3.5% of naive CD8, about 2.3% of memory CD4, and roughly 0.41% of memory CD8 clonotypes were shared.

The germline V gene sets CDR1 to MNHEY and CDR2 to SVGAGI. The cysteine opens and the phenylalanine closes a CDR3 of 14 amino acids. The only DNA kept is the CDR3, 42 bases in frame from the first base. Between the V and J ends, shortened by 5 bases and 7 bases respectively, the junction contains 12 bases. Healthy HIV-negative adults with no recently reported acute infections or vaccinations were included as donors. All donors were Caucasian adults living in Nashville, Tennessee, USA. CD4+ T cells were enriched through magnetic negative selection, after which naive cells were positively selected on CD45RA and the remaining negative fraction served as the memory subset. Blood was collected by leukapheresis, and PBMCs were isolated by Ficoll-Histopaque density gradient centrifugation and then cryopreserved in liquid nitrogen vapor phase. Analytical flow cytometry was used to check the purity and quantity of every magnetically sorted T cell population. Genomic DNA was isolated from every sorted fraction and measured by UV absorbance on a Nanodrop 2000c.

On this clone itself: Its antigen is still unknown. No base quality values were provided; no much bigger clone lies one nucleotide off.

TCR CDR3 regions were amplified from genomic DNA by multiplex PCR using the deep immunoSEQ assay. Extracted genomic DNA from each cell subset was distributed evenly across all wells of several immunoSEQ 96-well plates, and each plate was treated as a replicate. For sorted subsets, 200 to 250 ng of genomic DNA, equivalent to tens of thousands of T cell genomes, went into each replicate PCR. The purified libraries were quantified using a Qubit 3.0 fluorometer, sized with a Bioanalyzer 2100, and then quantified again using the KAPA Library Quantification kit. Each immunoSEQ 96-well plate was sequenced on its own single-read 150-cycle Illumina NextSeq 550 flow cell. In the paper's pipeline: Because the immunoSEQ output held only junctional sequences and lacked quality scores, the filtering could not match the filtering applied to full-length reads. To assign V/J genes and CDR3, sequences were annotated using PyIR, a Python wrapper for IgBLAST v1.9, with IMGT germline references. Reads with weak V/J assignments (E-value above 1e-6), missing CDR3, stop codons, out-of-frame junctions, or ambiguous translated residues were removed. V3J clonotypes were defined as sequences sharing an identical inferred V gene, J gene, and CDR3 amino acid sequence. Percentage overlap between repertoires was computed as shared unique clonotypes divided by the size of the smaller repertoire. RTK rarefaction, the Chao1 estimator, and Recon v2.1 estimates of unobserved clonotypes were used to assess repertoire richness. OLGA was used to compute generation probabilities for all TCRbeta clonotypes that the gDNA method yielded from a handful of donors. The table comes from immuneACCESS by way of TCRdb, which keeps in-frame sequences with V and J called. Part of the clones is missing from these tables; in studies checked, under half for an unresolved V gene and the rest for unknown reasons. V, J and clone size reflect that table, while D and trimming were determined from the DNA. For this sample the table gives more than 2 million clones, of which more than 90% were detected only once. The ten top clones hold roughly 0.13% of the sample.

In this chain, TRBV6-5 is recombined with TRBJ1-6; no D gene call is confident. The clonotype was recovered from a young man in good health. Sequencing was performed on naive CD4+ T cells sorted from blood. According to the study, the label for this sample's cell subset or site signals: CD45RA+ positively selected. The nucleotide sequence is TGTGCCAGCAGTCCCGGGAATGGCAATTCACCCCTCCACTTT. Its protein is CASSPGNGNSPLHF.